Below, 19 T cell receptor beta chains from the same sample are listed, as sequenced in a study of post-analysis software for immune sequencing data. Unique molecular identifiers had been added to the TCR beta cDNA libraries. MiXCR, run by TCRdb on the PCR reads, gives a single entry per CDR3 protein. The sample shows about 160,000 distinct CDR3 sequences, under 40% of them seen only once. This material consisted of blood, taken after autologous hematopoietic stem cell transplantation. The source of these receptors is a girl aged 10-17 years with multiple sclerosis.

In this sample, this clonotype turned up a few times. This chain links TRBV28 with TRBJ2-5; possible D gene TRBD1, 6 bases. Looked up from germline, CDR1 is MDHEN and CDR2 is SYDVKM. This CDR3 is 15 amino acids long. V gave up 7 bases and J gave up 2 bases, with 17 bases separating them. The CDR3 region has the DNA TGTGCCAGCACTCACGGGACATCTGGACAAGAGACCCAGTACTTC. Translated: CASTHGTSGQETQYF.

In its sample, this clonotype was seen a few times. The chain uses TRBV27 and TRBJ2-7; D may be TRBD1 (5 bases). The length of the CDR3 is 14 residues. The germline V gene encodes CDR1 MNHEY and CDR2 SMNVEV (reference sequence). The ends were cut back, 8 bases at V and 3 bases at J, with 17 bases in the middle. CDR3 sequence: CASGPRGRDYEQYF. CDR3 bases: TGTGCCAGCGGGCCTAGAGGCAGGGACTACGAGCAGTACTTC.

This clonotype showed up just a few times. The V gene is TRBV14, the J gene TRBJ2-5; D possibly corresponds to TRBD1 (6 bases). The CDR3 covers 15 residues. The ends were cut back, 1 base at V and 4 bases at J, with 13 bases in the middle. Germline V gene sequence: CDR1 SGHDN, CDR2 FVKESK. The CDR3 sequence: CASSQARGVGETQYF. In DNA, the CDR3 is TGTGCCAGCAGCCAAGCCAGGGGCGTCGGAGAGACCCAGTACTTC.

This chain uses TRBV7-3 with TRBJ1-1, with D uncertain. V was cut by 5 bases and J by 1 base, with 8 bases left in between. Germline CDR1 SGHTA, CDR2 FQGTGA. This CDR3 is 13 amino acids long. This chain's CDR3 is CASSQQENTEAFF. As DNA, the CDR3 is TGTGCCAGCAGCCAGCAAGAGAACACTGAAGCTTTCTTT.

In the case of this clonotype: Since a much larger clone is just one base distant, this may be a read error. The genes are TRBV5-1 and TRBJ2-1; the match to TRBD2 covers 7 bases. The J segment lost 4 bases and the V segment lost 4 bases, leaving 17 bases of the junction unmatched. The germline V gene has CDR1 SGHRS and CDR2 YFSETQ. The CDR3 covers 18 residues. The CDR3 loop is CASSRQPYGLVDYNEQFF. The CDR3 DNA sequence: TGCGCCAGCAGCCGCCAACCGTACGGACTAGTGGATTACAATGAGCAGTTCTTC.

This clonotype was seen ten or more times. CDR3 in amino acids: CSARPPNRGSTDTQYF. CDR3 in DNA: TGCAGTGCGAGACCCCCGAATAGGGGTAGCACAGATACGCAGTATTTT. V usage is TRBV20-1 and J usage is TRBJ2-3, with D tentatively TRBD1 (5 bases). CDR3 length equals 16 residues. CDR1 and CDR2 (germline): DFQATT, SNEGSKA (reference sequence). Trimming pared 6 bases from V and 0 bases from J, leaving 19 bases between.

V usage is TRBV5-1 and J usage is TRBJ2-3, with TRBD2 identical over 7 bases. The germline CDR1 and CDR2 sequences are SGHRS and YFSETQ. The CDR3 consists of 14 residues. Trimming cost V 5 bases and J 2 bases; bases outside gene matches: 5. In DNA form, the CDR3 reads TGCGCCAGCAGTGGAGCGGGGCTCACAGATACGCAGTATTTT. Translation gives CASSGAGLTDTQYF.

This clonotype appeared a few times. The rearrangement joins TRBV20-1 to TRBJ2-5, with 9 bases lining up with TRBD2. CDR1 and CDR2 from the germline V gene are DFQATT and SNEGSKA (reference sequence). There are 16 residues in the CDR3. The V segment lost 2 bases and the J segment 5 bases; nucleotides outside the gene matches: 12. The DNA for the CDR3 is TGCAGTGCTAGATTGACTAGCGGTAGCGGGTGGGAGACCCAGTACTTC. It encodes CSARLTSGSGWETQYF.

The V and J genes are TRBV27 and TRBJ2-3; D remains ambiguous. The germline CDR1 and CDR2 sequences are MNHEY and SMNVEV (reference sequence). The CDR3 is made up of 14 amino acids. Trimming pared 3 bases from V and 1 base from J, leaving 8 bases between. As DNA, the CDR3 is TGTGCCAGCAGTTTCGGTTCGGGCACAGATACGCAGTATTTT. The encoded protein is CASSFGSGTDTQYF.

The rearrangement links TRBV29-1 to TRBJ2-1; D ambiguous. V shed 4 bases and J shed 12 bases, with 10 bases lying between them. CDR1 SQVTM and CDR2 ANQGSEA come from the germline V gene. The CDR3 consists of 10 residues. The DNA for the CDR3 is TGCAGCGTTGTCACCGGCGGGCAGTTCTTC. Translated: CSVVTGGQFF.

The chain combines TRBV6-1 with TRBJ1-6; the D is unclear. Germline-derived CDR1 and CDR2 are MNHNS and SASEGT. The CDR3 length is 14 residues. The V gene lost 7 bases and the J gene lost 7 bases, with 14 bases spanning the gap. The DNA for the CDR3 is TGTGCCAGCACCCCAGGACGAGAAAATTCACCCCTCCACTTT. Translated, it gives CASTPGRENSPLHF.

This clonotype occurred a few times. The V gene is TRBV6-4, the J gene TRBJ2-1; D remains ambiguous. This CDR3 comprises 12 residues. V lost 2 bases and J 4 bases, leaving 3 bases between the germline ends. Germline-derived CDR1 and CDR2 are MRHNA and SNTAGT. The CDR3 loop is CASSDRYNEQFF. The CDR3 DNA follows: TGTGCCAGCAGTGACAGATACAATGAGCAGTTCTTC.

This clonotype was recorded a few times. The V gene is TRBV2, the J gene TRBJ2-1, with a possible D match to TRBD2 (6 bases). The V gene lost 6 bases and the J gene lost 7 bases, with 10 bases spanning the gap. The CDR3 has 12 residues. Germline V gene sequence: CDR1 SNHLY, CDR2 FYNNEI. CDR3 sequence (DNA): TGTGCCAGCAGGAAGGAGGGGAATGAGCAGTTCTTC. This gives the protein CASRKEGNEQFF.

There are a few counts of this clonotype. V is TRBV3-1 and J is TRBJ2-1, with 11 bases matching TRBD2. Trimming took 8 bases from V and 0 from J; bases not matched to a gene: 12. Per germline, CDR1 LGHDT and CDR2 YNNKEL (reference sequence). The CDR3 spans 18 residues. As DNA, the CDR3 is TGTGCCAGCGGAAAGGGGACTAGCGGAGCCAGCTCCTACAATGAGCAGTTCTTC. Amino acid sequence: CASGKGTSGASSYNEQFF.

As regards this clonotype: The junction and the germline gene differ at one end; a read error may be behind it. The rearrangement joins TRBV15 to TRBJ2-3; either TRBD1 or TRBD2 may supply D (7 bases each). The CDR3 contains 14 residues. Germline values: CDR1 LNHNV, CDR2 YYDKDF (reference sequence). CDR3 residues: CATEVGGGADAQYF. CDR3 bases: TGTGCCACGGAGGTGGGAGGGGGCGCAGATGCGCAGTATTTT.

In its sample, this clonotype was seen a few times. The V gene is TRBV5-1, the J gene TRBJ2-1; 7 bases line up with TRBD1. CDR3 length equals 15 residues. V gave up 4 bases and J gave up 4 bases; unmatched junction bases: 8. The germline CDR1 and CDR2 sequences are SGHRS and YFSETQ. The CDR3 here is CASSPGTVNYNEQFF. CDR3 in DNA: TGCGCCAGCAGCCCCGGGACAGTAAATTACAATGAGCAGTTCTTC.

This clonotype came up a few times. The chain has TRBV7-3 and TRBJ2-1, with 12 bases lining up with TRBD2. The germline V gene encodes CDR1 SGHTA and CDR2 FQGTGA. This CDR3 is 15 amino acids long. Trimming at V came to 5 bases and at J to 8 bases, leaving 7 bases not matched to a gene. The CDR3 DNA follows: TGTGCCAGCAGCCCGACTAGCGGGAGTAACTATGAGCAGTTCTTC. It codes for CASSPTSGSNYEQFF.

This clonotype was picked up many times. The chain links TRBV28 to TRBJ1-5, with D perhaps TRBD1 (5 bases). The CDR3 spans 14 residues. V was pared by 3 bases and J by 7 bases, with 13 bases between. The germline V gene encodes CDR1 MDHEN and CDR2 SYDVKM. The DNA of the CDR3 is TGTGCCAGCAGTTTCTGGCAGGGTGGCCAGCCCCAGCATTTT. Amino acids: CASSFWQGGQPQHF.

The V and J genes are TRBV12-3 or TRBV12-4 and TRBJ2-1; D may be TRBD2 (5 bases). The V end lost 6 bases, the J end lost 12 bases, and 15 bases lay between the germline ends. The CDR3 covers 12 residues. The CDR3 DNA follows: TGTGCCAGCAGCCGGGGAATCTCCGGGCAGTTCTTC. Translation gives CASSRGISGQFF.